Following are 31 T cell receptor beta chains from one sample sequenced in a study of metastatic and nonmetastatic thyroid tumors. MiXCR was used by TCRdb to re-call the PCR reads. The table lists 15,000 to 20,000 clones, around a fifth of them singletons. Patients had received no treatment of any kind before thyroid surgery. Source material: adjacent normal tissue. The receptors here all came from a female donor with papillary thyroid cancer or a benign thyroid nodule (not recorded which). Some clones in this sample may be carry-over from other donors' samples.

Comment on this clone: The conserved final phenylalanine or tryptophan is absent from the CDR3, which likely points to a read error. This chain uses TRBV27 with TRBJ2-7; no firm D call. Germline V gene data show CDR1 as MNHEY and CDR2 as SMNVEV (reference sequence). The CDR3 is 10 residues long. In nucleotides, the CDR3 is TGTCCCAGCATTTTACTCGAGCAGTACCTC. This codes for CPSILLEQYL.

By share of the sample, this clone is medium-sized (0.01 to 0.1%). The rearrangement links TRBV7-6 to TRBJ2-1; 9 positions agree with TRBD2. The trim removed 4 bases at V and 5 bases at J, leaving 9 bases unmatched. The CDR3 loop spans 16 amino acids. Germline CDR1 is SGHVS and CDR2 is FNYEAQ. In DNA form, the CDR3 reads TGTGCCAGCAGCTACCAAGCGGGAGGATTTAACAATGAGCAGTTCTTC. Translated, it gives CASSYQAGGFNNEQFF.

The V call is TRBV2, the J call TRBJ2-7; 9 nucleotides agree with TRBD1. The V and J ends lost 6 bases and 2 bases, in that order; junction bases with no gene match: 8. Germline V gene sequence: CDR1 SNHLY, CDR2 FYNNEI. The CDR3 contains 15 residues. The CDR3: CASRWLGQGTYEQYF. CDR3 DNA: TGTGCCAGCAGGTGGTTGGGACAGGGAACCTACGAGCAGTACTTC.

This clone was seen more than once but under ten times. This chain links TRBV6-2 or TRBV6-3 with TRBJ2-6; 13 nucleotides agree with TRBD2. V shed 1 base and J 4 bases; nucleotides not matched to a gene: 13. The CDR3 sequence is 21 residues long. Germline V CDR1 and CDR2: MNHEY, SVGEGT. CDR3 residues: CASSYFYRLAGGTKGANVLTF. CDR3 sequence (DNA): TGTGCCAGCAGTTACTTCTATCGACTAGCGGGAGGCACTAAGGGGGCCAACGTCCTGACTTTC.

Notes on this clone: The conserved phenylalanine or tryptophan is not found at the CDR3 terminus, so this likely reflects a read error. The chain is built from TRBV2 and TRBJ1-1; D remains unclear. Germline V gene lookup returns CDR1 SNHLY and CDR2 FYNNEI. The CDR3 runs to 13 residues. DNA for the CDR3: TGTGCCAGCAGCGAAGATGTGAACACTGAAGCTTTCCTT. The encoded protein is CASSEDVNTEAFL.

CDR3 residues: CASSLTRGMNTEAFF. CDR3 DNA: TGTGCCAGCAGCTTAACCAGGGGAATGAACACTGAAGCTTTCTTT. The rearrangement links TRBV7-3 to TRBJ1-1; D perhaps matches TRBD1 (6 bases). V lost 0 bases to trimming and J lost 0 bases, with 8 bases between them. The CDR3 sequence is 15 residues long. Germline-derived CDR1 and CDR2 are SGHTA and FQGTGA.

The CDR3 here is CASSLFGRDVFF. The CDR3 DNA is TGTGCCAGCAGTTTATTCGGCAGGGACGTCTTCTTT. V usage is TRBV12-3 or TRBV12-4 and J usage is TRBJ1-1; perhaps TRBD1 as D (5 bases). The ends were cut back, 2 bases at V and 14 bases at J, with 15 bases in the middle. CDR3 length: 12 amino acids.

This clone was detected a few times. The chain recombines TRBV6-4 with TRBJ2-2, with 13 positions matching TRBD2. CDR3 length: 16 amino acids. After removal of 3 bases from V and 3 bases from J, the junction contained 1 base not matched to a gene. Germline-derived CDR1 and CDR2 are MRHNA and SNTAGT. The CDR3 DNA sequence: TGTGCCAGCAGTGATGGACTAGCGGGAGACACCGGGGAGCTGTTTTTT. Its translation: CASSDGLAGDTGELFF.

This clone was seen a few times. The chain is built from TRBV10-3 and TRBJ2-7; 7 nucleotides match TRBD1. The germline gives CDR1 ENHRY, CDR2 SYGVKD. V trimming: 4 bases; J trimming: 4 bases; junction bases outside the gene matches: 10. The CDR3 extends over 15 amino acids. DNA for the CDR3: TGTGCCATCAGTGCGACAGGGTATAGTGGGTACGAGCAGTACTTC. Translated, it gives CAISATGYSGYEQYF.

V usage is TRBV11-3 and J usage is TRBJ2-7, with TRBD1 matching over 9 bases. CDR1 and CDR2 (germline): SGHNT, YENEEA. The CDR3 runs to 16 residues. The junction had 9 bases not matched to a gene; V was cut back by 1 base and J by 5 bases. CDR3 loop: CASSLVTGTGTHEQYF. The DNA of the CDR3 is TGTGCCAGCAGCTTAGTAACCGGGACAGGGACGCACGAGCAGTACTTC.

This clone was recorded a few times. The sample holds other DNA sequences that translate to the same CDR3. The rearrangement joins TRBV2 to TRBJ1-2; D remains unclear. There are 13 residues in the CDR3. The V and J ends lost 3 bases and 4 bases respectively, with 9 bases between them. Germline assignment: CDR1 SNHLY and CDR2 FYNNEI. For the CDR3, the DNA is TGTGCCAGCAGTGAGAGACAAGTCTATGGCTACACCTTC. Translation gives CASSERQVYGYTF.

This chain links TRBV20-1 with TRBJ1-2; no clear D. The V gene lost 3 bases and the J gene lost 4 bases, with 12 bases spanning the gap. Germline loops: CDR1 DFQATT, CDR2 SNEGSKA (reference sequence). The CDR3 is 13 amino acids. This chain's CDR3 is CSAREEGSYGYTF. The CDR3 DNA sequence: TGCAGTGCTAGGGAGGAAGGAAGCTATGGCTACACCTTC.

The CDR3, as DNA: TGTGCCAGCAGTGGGAGGCGGCAGGGGGCTGGCTACACCTTC. Protein sequence: CASSGRRQGAGYTF. The rearrangement joins TRBV25-1 to TRBJ1-2, with 8 bases that match TRBD1. V trimming: 4 bases; J trimming: 7 bases; junction bases outside the gene matches: 8. CDR1 is MGHDK, CDR2 SYGVNS, per germline. The CDR3 consists of 14 residues.

The V call is TRBV11-1, the J call TRBJ1-3; the D gene is possibly TRBD1 (6 bases). This CDR3 contains 16 residues. The germline V gene has CDR1 SGHAT and CDR2 FQDESV (reference sequence). With 4 bases removed from V and 6 bases from J, the gap between germline ends came to 19 bases. CDR3 residues: CASSSTQGMILNTIYF. CDR3 nucleotide sequence: TGTGCCAGCAGCTCGACGCAGGGGATGATTTTAAACACCATATATTTT.

The chain couples TRBV20-1 to TRBJ2-1; D tentatively fits TRBD1 or TRBD2 (5 bases each). The CDR3 sequence is 14 residues long. Trimming shortened V by 3 bases and J by 0 bases, and 9 bases separated the two germline ends. Germline CDR1 and CDR2: DFQATT and SNEGSKA (reference sequence). The CDR3 loop reads CSARGVGSYNEQFF. The CDR3 bases are TGCAGTGCTAGGGGGGTCGGCTCCTACAATGAGCAGTTCTTC.

This clone was seen more than once but under ten times. This chain connects TRBV6-2 or TRBV6-3 to TRBJ2-7; D tentatively fits TRBD1 or TRBD2 (6 bases each). Trimming pared 7 bases from V and 4 bases from J, leaving 26 bases between. The CDR3 sequence is 17 residues long. Germline lookup yields CDR1 MNHEY and CDR2 SVGEGT. DNA for the CDR3: TGTGCCAGCATTAAACCCTCCTTCGTGACTAGGGGGTACGAGCAGTACTTC. As protein: CASIKPSFVTRGYEQYF.

This clone was counted at least ten times. V usage is TRBV27 and J usage is TRBJ1-2; TRBD1 aligns across 10 bases. The junction had 3 bases not matched to a gene; V was cut back by 2 bases and J by 6 bases. This CDR3 comprises 14 residues. CDR1 MNHEY and CDR2 SMNVEV come from the germline V gene (reference sequence). CDR3 region: CASSLGQGGDGYTF. CDR3 nucleotide sequence: TGTGCCAGCAGTTTAGGACAGGGGGGTGATGGCTACACCTTC.

A few counts support this clone. Different DNA sequences within this sample yield the same CDR3. The rearrangement links TRBV28 to TRBJ2-7; D unclear. V shed 2 bases and J shed 4 bases, with 6 bases lying between them. The CDR3 runs to 12 residues. Germline V gene lookup returns CDR1 MDHEN and CDR2 SYDVKM. CDR3 sequence reads: CASSLTQYEQYF. The DNA for the CDR3 is TGTGCCAGCAGTTTAACGCAGTACGAGCAGTACTTC.

This clone came up a few times. The rearrangement joins TRBV5-1 to TRBJ2-1, with D perhaps given as TRBD1 or TRBD2 (6 bases each). CDR3 length: 13 amino acids. V lost 0 bases and J lost 9, with 10 bases in between. Germline assignment: CDR1 SGHRS and CDR2 YFSETQ. CDR3 sequence reads: CASSLDWGAEQFF. Here the CDR3 DNA reads TGCGCCAGCAGCTTGGATTGGGGGGCTGAGCAGTTCTTC.

The chain couples TRBV5-1 to TRBJ1-4, with 8 bases fitting TRBD1. Germline V lookup: CDR1 SGHRS, CDR2 YFSETQ. The V segment lost 4 bases and the J segment 8 bases; nucleotides outside the gene matches: 7. CDR3 size: 14 residues. CDR3 protein: CASSADRVGEKLFF. The DNA for the CDR3 is TGCGCCAGCAGCGCGGACAGGGTTGGGGAAAAACTGTTTTTT.

The chain joins TRBV6-1 to TRBJ1-5; no definite D call. Germline V gene lookup returns CDR1 MNHNS and CDR2 SASEGT. Trimming pared 3 bases from V and 0 bases from J, leaving 12 bases between. This CDR3 is built from 16 residues. DNA of the CDR3: TGTGCCAGCAGTGAGTCTCTGACATATAGCAATCAGCCCCAGCATTTT. This sequence encodes CASSESLTYSNQPQHF.

The genes are TRBV11-2 and TRBJ2-1; possible D gene TRBD2, 5 bases. The CDR3 contains 15 residues. Germline loops: CDR1 SGHAT, CDR2 FQNNGV. V lost 0 bases and J 3 bases, leaving 9 bases between the germline ends. CDR3 amino acids: CASSLELASYNEQFF. The CDR3 bases are TGTGCCAGCAGCTTAGAGTTAGCGAGCTACAATGAGCAGTTCTTC. Combining the CDR3 with reference TRBV11-2 and TRBJ2-1 gives the whole variable domain EAGVAQSPRYKIIEKRQSVAFWCNPISGHATLYWYQQILGQGPKLLIQFQNNGVVDDSQLPKDRFSAERLKGVDSTLKIQPAKLEDSAVYLCASSLELASYNEQFFGPGTRLTVL.

This rearrangement joins TRBV24-1 to TRBJ2-1; TRBD2 aligns across 16 bases. CDR1 KGHDR and CDR2 SFDVKD come from the germline V gene. The CDR3 runs to 16 residues. V lost 3 bases, J lost 6 bases, and 1 base stayed unmatched. CDR3 nucleotides: TGTGCCACCAGTGATGGGACTAGCGGGAGGGTCAATGAGCAGTTCTTC. This translates into CATSDGTSGRVNEQFF.

This clone was seen a handful of times. This chain joins TRBV4-1 and TRBJ2-3; 12 bases agree with TRBD2. This CDR3 region has 17 residues. V was clipped by 3 bases and J by 3 bases; unmatched bases: 7. Germline lookup yields CDR1 MGHRA and CDR2 YSYEKL. The chain's CDR3 is CASSHPRLAGETDTQYF. The CDR3, as DNA: TGCGCCAGCAGCCACCCCAGACTAGCGGGAGAGACAGATACGCAGTATTTT.

There are a few counts of this clone. The chain has TRBV7-3 and TRBJ2-1; 8 bases are a match to TRBD2. The CDR3 is made up of 13 amino acids. Germline trimming cut 5 bases from V and 15 bases from J; bases unmatched to any gene: 12. Germline loops: CDR1 SGHTA, CDR2 FQGTGA. Written as DNA, the CDR3 is TGTGCCAGCAGCGCACCCCGGGGGGGGGCGGCGTTCTTC. This translates into CASSAPRGGAAFF.

This clone has just a few counts. The chain combines TRBV20-1 with TRBJ2-2; D may be TRBD1 (5 bases). Trimming removed 6 bases from V and 0 bases from J, with 8 bases in between. The CDR3 contains 13 residues. Germline loops: CDR1 DFQATT, CDR2 SNEGSKA (reference sequence). The CDR3 DNA reads as TGCAGTGCGGGCAGGGCGAACACCGGGGAGCTGTTTTTT. This translates into CSAGRANTGELFF.

This clone has a handful of counts. The chain joins TRBV6-4 to TRBJ2-5, with 7 nucleotides matching TRBD2. This CDR3 spans 14 amino acids. The trim removed 7 bases at V and 3 bases at J, leaving 8 bases unmatched. CDR1 is MRHNA and CDR2 is SNTAGT in the germline V gene. This CDR3 is CASKGRDGKETQYF. CDR3 coding DNA: TGTGCCAGCAAGGGGAGGGACGGAAAAGAGACCCAGTACTTC.

This chain links TRBV5-1 with TRBJ1-2, with a weak D call TRBD1 (5 bases). Trimming left V 4 bases short and J 1 base short, with 8 bases between. Germline V gives CDR1 SGHRS, CDR2 YFSETQ. This CDR3 is built from 13 residues. The CDR3 sequence is CASSLGVNYGYTF. DNA of the CDR3: TGCGCCAGCAGCCTGGGGGTTAACTATGGCTACACCTTC.

This clone was seen a handful of times. CDR3 residues: CASSRGGSYCNQPQHF. Written as DNA, the CDR3 is TGTGCCAGCAGTAGGGGGGGGAGTTATTGCAATCAGCCCCAGCATTTT. The chain couples TRBV6-1 to TRBJ1-5, with a weak D call TRBD1 (6 bases). The V and J ends lost 5 bases and 2 bases respectively, with 16 bases between them. Germline V lookup: CDR1 MNHNS, CDR2 SASEGT. CDR3 length equals 16 residues.

The chain recombines TRBV12-3 or TRBV12-4 with TRBJ1-5; no definite D call. This CDR3 is 13 amino acids long. V dropped 2 bases and J dropped 3 bases, with 5 bases sitting between them. The CDR3 DNA is TGTGCCAGCAGTTTAATGATCAATCAGCCCCAGCATTTT. This codes for CASSLMINQPQHF.

CDR3 bases: TGTGCCAGCAGTGGCCGGGACACTAACTATGGCTACACCTTC. Translated, it gives CASSGRDTNYGYTF. The V and J genes are TRBV25-1 and TRBJ1-2; possible D gene TRBD1, 6 bases. The CDR3 consists of 14 residues. Germline CDR1 reads MGHDK; CDR2 reads SYGVNS. V lost 4 bases and J 0 bases, leaving 9 bases between the germline ends.